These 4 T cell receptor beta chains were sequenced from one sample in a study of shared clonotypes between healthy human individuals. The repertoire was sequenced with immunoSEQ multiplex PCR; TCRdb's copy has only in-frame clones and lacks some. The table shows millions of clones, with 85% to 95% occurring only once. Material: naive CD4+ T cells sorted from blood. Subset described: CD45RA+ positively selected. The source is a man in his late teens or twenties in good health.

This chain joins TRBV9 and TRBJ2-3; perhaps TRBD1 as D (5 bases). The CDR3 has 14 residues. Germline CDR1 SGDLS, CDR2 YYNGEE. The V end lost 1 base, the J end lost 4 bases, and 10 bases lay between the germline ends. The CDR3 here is CASSVQGLSDTQYF. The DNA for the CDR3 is TGTGCCAGCAGCGTACAGGGCTTATCAGATACGCAGTATTTT.

CDR3 coding DNA: TGCGCCAGCAGCCTCCACCGCGCAGCGGACGGATACCAAGAGACCCAGTACTTC. It encodes CASSLHRAADGYQETQYF. The chain carries TRBV5-1 and TRBJ2-5, with D maybe TRBD2 (5 bases). V lost 4 bases to trimming and J lost 0 bases, with 22 bases between them. The CDR3 is 18 amino acids. CDR1 and CDR2 from the germline V gene are SGHRS and YFSETQ.

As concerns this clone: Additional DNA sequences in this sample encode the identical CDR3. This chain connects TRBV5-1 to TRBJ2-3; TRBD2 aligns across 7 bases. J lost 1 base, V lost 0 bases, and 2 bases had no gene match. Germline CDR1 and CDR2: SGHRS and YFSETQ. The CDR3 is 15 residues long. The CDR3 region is CASSLGLAGTDTQYF. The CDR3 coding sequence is TGCGCCAGCAGCTTGGGCCTAGCGGGCACAGATACGCAGTATTTT.

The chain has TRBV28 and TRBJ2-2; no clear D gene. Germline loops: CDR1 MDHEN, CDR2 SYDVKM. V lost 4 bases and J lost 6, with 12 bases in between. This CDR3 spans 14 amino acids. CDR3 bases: TGTGCCAGCAGTTCTGCCCTAGTTTCCGGGGAGCTGTTTTTT. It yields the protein CASSSALVSGELFF. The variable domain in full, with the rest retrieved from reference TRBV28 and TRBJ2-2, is DVKVTQSSRYLVKRTGEKVFLECVQDMDHENMFWYRQDPGLGLRLIYFSYDVKMKEKGDIPEGYSVSREKKERFSLILESASTNQTSMYLCASSSALVSGELFFGEGSRLTVL.